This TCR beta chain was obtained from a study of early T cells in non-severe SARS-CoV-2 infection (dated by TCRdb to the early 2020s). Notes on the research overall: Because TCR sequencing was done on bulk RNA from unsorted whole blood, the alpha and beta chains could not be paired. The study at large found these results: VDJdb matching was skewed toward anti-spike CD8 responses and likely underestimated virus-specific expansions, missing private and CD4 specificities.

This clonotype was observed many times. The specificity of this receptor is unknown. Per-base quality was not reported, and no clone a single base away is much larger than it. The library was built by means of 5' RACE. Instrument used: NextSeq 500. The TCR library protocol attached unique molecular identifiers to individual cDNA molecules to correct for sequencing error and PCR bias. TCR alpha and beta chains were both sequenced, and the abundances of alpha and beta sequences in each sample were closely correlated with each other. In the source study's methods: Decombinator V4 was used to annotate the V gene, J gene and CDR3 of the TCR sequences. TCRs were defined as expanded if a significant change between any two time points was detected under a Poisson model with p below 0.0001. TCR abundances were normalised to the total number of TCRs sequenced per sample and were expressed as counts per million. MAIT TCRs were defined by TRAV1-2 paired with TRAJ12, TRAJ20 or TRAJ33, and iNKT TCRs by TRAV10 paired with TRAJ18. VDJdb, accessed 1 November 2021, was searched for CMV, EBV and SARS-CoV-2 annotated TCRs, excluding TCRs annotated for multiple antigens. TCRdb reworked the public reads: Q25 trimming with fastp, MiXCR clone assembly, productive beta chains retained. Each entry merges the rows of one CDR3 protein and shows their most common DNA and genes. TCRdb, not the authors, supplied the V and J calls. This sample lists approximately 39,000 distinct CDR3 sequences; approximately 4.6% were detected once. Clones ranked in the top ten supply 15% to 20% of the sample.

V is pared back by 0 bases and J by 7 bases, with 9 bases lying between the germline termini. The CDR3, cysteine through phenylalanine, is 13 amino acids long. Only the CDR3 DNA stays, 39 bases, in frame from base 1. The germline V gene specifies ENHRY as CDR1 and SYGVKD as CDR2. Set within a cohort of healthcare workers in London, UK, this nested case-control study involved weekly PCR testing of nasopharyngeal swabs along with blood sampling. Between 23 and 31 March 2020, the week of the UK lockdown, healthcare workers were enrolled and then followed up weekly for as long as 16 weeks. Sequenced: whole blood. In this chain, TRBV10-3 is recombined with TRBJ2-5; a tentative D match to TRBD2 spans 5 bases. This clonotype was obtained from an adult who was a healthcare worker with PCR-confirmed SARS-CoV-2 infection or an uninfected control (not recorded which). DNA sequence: TGTGCCATCAGTGAGTCGAGGGCTGGGACCCAGTACTTC. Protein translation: CAISESRAGTQYF.